This T cell receptor beta chain was documented in a study of shared clonotypes between healthy human individuals. Study conclusions and caveats: Of the naive CD4 clonotypes, about 5% were shared across several donors.

The naive CD8 fraction comprised CD45RO-negative cells positively selected for CCR7 and excluded terminally differentiated effector memory CD45RA+ cells. This clone came up once. Its antigen is not known. For every subset, genomic DNA was evenly distributed across several immunoSEQ plates. Clones were sequenced by immunoSEQ multiplex PCR, and TCRdb holds only the in-frame ones, with some missing. The repertoire holds about 870,000 clones, with over 90% as singletons. The CDR3 length is 15 residues. Trimming at V came to 6 bases and at J to 5 bases, leaving 12 bases not matched to a gene. Germline CDR1 is MDHEN and CDR2 is SYDVKM.

The receptor was derived from a man between 25 and 39 years old in good health. Sequencing was carried out using naive CD8+ T cells sorted from blood. The chain joins TRBV28 to TRBJ2-5; 7 bases map to TRBD1. The CDR3 protein is CASRRGQNLGETQYF. The CDR3 nucleotides are TGTGCCAGCAGAAGGGGACAGAACTTAGGGGAGACCCAGTACTTC.